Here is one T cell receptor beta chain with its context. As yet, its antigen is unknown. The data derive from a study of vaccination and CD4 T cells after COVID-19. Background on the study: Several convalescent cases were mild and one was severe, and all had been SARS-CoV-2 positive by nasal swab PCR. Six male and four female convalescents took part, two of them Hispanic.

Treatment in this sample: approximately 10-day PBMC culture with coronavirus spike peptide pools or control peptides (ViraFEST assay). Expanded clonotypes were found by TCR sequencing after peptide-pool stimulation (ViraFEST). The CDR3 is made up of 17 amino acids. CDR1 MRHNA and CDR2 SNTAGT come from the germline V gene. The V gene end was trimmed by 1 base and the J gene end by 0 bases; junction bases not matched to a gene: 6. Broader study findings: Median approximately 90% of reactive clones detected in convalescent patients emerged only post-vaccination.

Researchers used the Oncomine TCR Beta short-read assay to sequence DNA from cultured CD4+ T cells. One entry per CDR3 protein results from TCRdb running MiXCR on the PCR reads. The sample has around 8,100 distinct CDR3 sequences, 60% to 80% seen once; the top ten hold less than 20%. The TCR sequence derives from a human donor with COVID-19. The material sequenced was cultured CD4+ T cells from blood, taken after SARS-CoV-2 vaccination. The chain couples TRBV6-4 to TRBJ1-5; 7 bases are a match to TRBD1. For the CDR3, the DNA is TGTGCCAGCAGTGACTGGGGACAGTTAAATAGCAATCAGCCCCAGCATTTT. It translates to CASSDWGQLNSNQPQHF.